These T cell receptor beta chains were read from a single sample in a study of T-cell memory formation after mild COVID-19. MiXCR was run by TCRdb on the 5' RACE reads, yielding one entry per CDR3 protein. The sample holds some 450,000 distinct CDR3 sequences, 20% seen once. Sequencing used PBMCs or a T cell subset sorted from them (not recorded which). The source is an adult woman who had mild COVID-19 (a few samples of this study predate the infection). Cell type and time point are not known. Each CDR3 is given with its conserved first and last residue. The D gene is left open where the match is weak. Some rows have no size entry. The others give once, few or many, or a class for an expanded clone.

abundance	v_gene	len	d_gene	j_gene	CDR3nt	CDR3aa
many	TRBV18	17	NA	TRBJ2-1	TGTGCCAGCTCACCATTGGCGCTGCCAAGCTCCTACAATGAGCAGTTCTTC	CASSPLALPSSYNEQFF
few	TRBV29-1	8	NA	TRBJ1-2	TGCAGTCTTGGTGGCTACACCTTC	CSLGGYTF
NA	TRBV5-1	15	TRBD2	TRBJ2-5	TGCGCCAGCAGCCCTAGCGGGAGGGCCGGGGAGACCCAGTACTTC	CASSPSGRAGETQYF
NA	TRBV27	15	NA	TRBJ2-3	TGTGCCAGCAGTTCCATGGGACTCTCCAGAGATACGCAGTATTTT	CASSSMGLSRDTQYF
NA	TRBV5-1	16	TRBD1	TRBJ2-6	TGCGCCAGCAGCCCGGGGACAGGCTCTGGGGCCAACGTCCTGACTTTC	CASSPGTGSGANVLTF
few	TRBV7-2	15	TRBD2	TRBJ2-3	TGTGCCAGCAGCTTAGCAATAGCGGGAGCGGATACGCAGTATTTT	CASSLAIAGADTQYF
few	TRBV20-1	11	NA	TRBJ1-1	TGCAGTGCTGGGGGACGGGGTGAAGCTTTCTTT	CSAGGRGEAFF
many	TRBV7-3	13	NA	TRBJ2-2	TGTGCCAGCAGCCACCAGGGGACCGGGGAGCTGTTTTTT	CASSHQGTGELFF
NA	TRBV25-1	17	TRBD1	TRBJ2-5	TGTGCCAGCAGTGAATGGAGTGGAACAGGGGGCGGAGAGACCCAGTACTTC	CASSEWSGTGGGETQYF
NA	TRBV7-7	14	NA	TRBJ2-5	TGTGCCAGCAGCTTAGTGGGCAGGGAAGAGACCCAGTACTTC	CASSLVGREETQYF
NA	TRBV10-3	13	TRBD2	TRBJ2-5	TGTGCCATCAGGGCGGGGGGACAAGAGACCCAGTACTTC	CAIRAGGQETQYF
NA	TRBV5-6	14	NA	TRBJ2-5	TGTGCCAGCAGCCCGACGGGGCGGTATTTAGTCCAGTACTTC	CASSPTGRYLVQYF
NA	TRBV5-1	16	NA	TRBJ2-2	TGCGCCAGCAGCTTGCCGGGACGCACGAACACCGGGGAGCTGTTTTTT	CASSLPGRTNTGELFF
NA	TRBV19	15	TRBD2	TRBJ2-1	TGTGCCAGTAGCTTCGGCGGACTAGCGAGCAATGAGCAGTTCTTC	CASSFGGLASNEQFF
few	TRBV29-1	14	NA	TRBJ2-7	TGCAGCGTCGCCGGGGTGGACTCCCCCTACGAGCAGTACTTC	CSVAGVDSPYEQYF
few	TRBV24-1	15	TRBD2	TRBJ2-3	TGTGCCACCAGTGATTTAGCGGGGAGCACAGATACGCAGTATTTT	CATSDLAGSTDTQYF
NA	TRBV12-3/TRBV12-4	13	NA	TRBJ2-7	TGTGCCAGCAGTCCCCATCGGACGGGGGAGCAGTACTTC	CASSPHRTGEQYF
NA	TRBV12-3/TRBV12-4	13	TRBD1	TRBJ2-1	TGTGCCAGCAGAACAGGGGGCGTGAATGAGCAGTTCTTC	CASRTGGVNEQFF
few	TRBV4-2	16	TRBD2	TRBJ2-7	TGTGCCAGCAGCACCGGGACTAGCGGGAGTCAATACGAGCAGTACTTC	CASSTGTSGSQYEQYF
NA	TRBV7-9	18	TRBD1	TRBJ1-1	TGTGCCAGCAGCTTACCGTCTACCAGCAGGGGGGTGAACACTGAAGCTTTCTTT	CASSLPSTSRGVNTEAFF
few	TRBV5-1	14	TRBD1	TRBJ1-5	TGCGCCAGCAGCTGGGACAGCTCTAATCAGCCCCAGCATTTT	CASSWDSSNQPQHF
NA	TRBV7-2	15	TRBD1	TRBJ2-1	TGTGCCAGCAGCTCCCAGGTGGGACAGGATAAAATTGGGTTCTTC	CASSSQVGQDKIGFF
NA	TRBV29-1	14	NA	TRBJ2-2	TGCAGCGTTGTCTGGGAGCGTGACACCGGGGAGCTGTTTTTT	CSVVWERDTGELFF
few	TRBV23-1	14	TRBD1	TRBJ1-5	TGCGCCAGCAGTCAACAGGGGGCGACGGAGCCCCAGCATTTT	CASSQQGATEPQHF
NA	TRBV18	13	TRBD1	TRBJ1-1	TGTGCCAGCTCACCAAACAGGGGCGGAGAAGCTTTCTTT	CASSPNRGGEAFF
few	TRBV6-2/TRBV6-3	16	NA	TRBJ2-7	TGTGCCAGCAGTTATGCCTCGGGGGGCACTTCCTACGAGCAGTACTTC	CASSYASGGTSYEQYF
many	TRBV7-2	15	NA	TRBJ1-4	TGTGCCAGCAGCCGTATGAGAACAACTAATGAAAAACTGTTTTTT	CASSRMRTTNEKLFF
NA	TRBV27	19	TRBD2	TRBJ2-3	TGTGCCAGCAGTTTATGGGCCGGGACTAGCGGGAGTAGGACAGATACGCAGTATTTT	CASSLWAGTSGSRTDTQYF
few	TRBV27	13	NA	TRBJ1-1	TGTGCCAGCAGGGATACAGGGTACACTGAAGCTTTCTTT	CASRDTGYTEAFF
few	TRBV4-1	12	NA	TRBJ1-1	TGCGCCAGCAGCCAAGATAAAAGGGAAGCTTTCTTT	CASSQDKREAFF